The present TCR beta chain was sequenced within a study of memory CD4+ T cells and cytomegalovirus serostatus. Study-level information: Of the healthy Belgian adults, 9 were CMV seropositive and around 22 seronegative. Findings of the study overall: Of roughly 180 reported CMV TCRbeta sequences, under 80 were found in memory CD4+ repertoires.

In the authors' methods: Out-of-frame sequences were removed, leaving 2,000,000 or so distinct TCRbeta sequences. Assay: immunoSEQ multiplex PCR; the TCRdb copy retains only in-frame clones and omits some. That table is the source of V, J and clone size, and D and trimming were worked out from the DNA. The data contain tens of thousands of clones, around four fifths of them singletons. In regard to this clone: No antigen is known for it.

Single viable CD3+CD4+CD8-CD45RO+ cells were sorted as the memory CD4+ T cells. Total CD4+ T cells were enriched by CD4 positive selection. The CDR3 has 15 residues. CDR1 SGHTA and CDR2 FQGNSA come from the germline V gene. Unmatched junction bases numbered 7, after V lost 5 bases and J lost 4 bases. The chain joins TRBV7-2 to TRBJ2-7, with 11 bases that match TRBD2. This clonotype was obtained from an adult in good health and CMV-seropositive. The sequenced sample was memory CD4+ T cells from blood. The CDR3 nucleotides read TGTGCCAGCAGCGCGTCCGGGACTAGCGGATACGAGCAGTACTTC. Its translation: CASSASGTSGYEQYF. Looking up the rest from reference TRBV7-2 and TRBJ2-7 gives the full variable domain: GAGVSQSPSNKVTEKGKDVELRCDPISGHTALYWYRQSLGQGLEFLIYFQGNSAPDKSGLPSDRFSAERTGGSVSTLTIQRTQQEDSAVYLCASSASGTSGYEQYFGPGTRLTVT.